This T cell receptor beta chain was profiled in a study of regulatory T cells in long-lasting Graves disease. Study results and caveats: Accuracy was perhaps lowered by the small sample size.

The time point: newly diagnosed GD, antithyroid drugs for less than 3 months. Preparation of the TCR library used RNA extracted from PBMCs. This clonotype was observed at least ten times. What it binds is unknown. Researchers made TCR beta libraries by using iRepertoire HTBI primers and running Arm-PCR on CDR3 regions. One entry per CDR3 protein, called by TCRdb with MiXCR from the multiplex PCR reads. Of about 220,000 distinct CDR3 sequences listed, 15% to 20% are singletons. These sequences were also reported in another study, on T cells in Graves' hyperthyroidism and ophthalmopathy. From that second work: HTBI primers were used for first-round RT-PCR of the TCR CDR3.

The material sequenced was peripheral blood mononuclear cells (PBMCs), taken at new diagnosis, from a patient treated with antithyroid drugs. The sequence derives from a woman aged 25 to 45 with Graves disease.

CDR3 coding DNA: TGTGCCTGGAGTGTACTAGGGGGCTCGGCCAAAAACATTCAGTACTTC. This translates into CAWSVLGGSAKNIQYF. V and J are TRBV30 and TRBJ2-4; TRBD1 aligns across 7 bases. This CDR3 has 16 residues. V lost 0 bases to trimming and J lost 1 base; unmatched junction nucleotides: 6. Germline V gene data show CDR1 as GTSNPN and CDR2 as SVGIG (reference sequence).